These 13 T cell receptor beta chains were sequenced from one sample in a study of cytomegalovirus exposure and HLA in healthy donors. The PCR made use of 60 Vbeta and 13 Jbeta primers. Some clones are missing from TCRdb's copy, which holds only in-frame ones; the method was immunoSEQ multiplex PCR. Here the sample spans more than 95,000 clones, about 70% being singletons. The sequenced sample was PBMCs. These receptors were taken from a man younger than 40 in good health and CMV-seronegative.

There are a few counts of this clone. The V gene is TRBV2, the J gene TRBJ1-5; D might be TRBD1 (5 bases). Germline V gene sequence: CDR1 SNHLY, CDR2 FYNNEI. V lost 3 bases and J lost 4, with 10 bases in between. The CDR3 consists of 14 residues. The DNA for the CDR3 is TGTGCCAGCAGTGATGTGGGGCTTAATCAGCCCCAGCATTTT. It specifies CASSDVGLNQPQHF.

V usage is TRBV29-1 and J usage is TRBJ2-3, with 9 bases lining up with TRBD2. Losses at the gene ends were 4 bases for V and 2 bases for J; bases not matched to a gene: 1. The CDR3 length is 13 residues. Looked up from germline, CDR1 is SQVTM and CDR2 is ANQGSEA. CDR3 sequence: CSVVAGATDTQYF. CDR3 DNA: TGCAGCGTTGTAGCGGGAGCCACAGATACGCAGTATTTT.

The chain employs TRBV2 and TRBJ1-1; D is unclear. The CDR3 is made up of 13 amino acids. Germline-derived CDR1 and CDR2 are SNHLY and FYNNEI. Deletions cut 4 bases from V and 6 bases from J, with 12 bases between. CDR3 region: CASSVSSGAEAFF. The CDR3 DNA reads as TGTGCCAGCAGTGTTAGTTCGGGTGCTGAAGCTTTCTTT.

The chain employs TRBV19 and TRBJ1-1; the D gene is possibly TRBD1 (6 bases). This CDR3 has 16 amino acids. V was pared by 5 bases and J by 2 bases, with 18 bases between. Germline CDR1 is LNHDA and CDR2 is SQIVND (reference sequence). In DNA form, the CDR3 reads TGTGCCAGTAGTTCTTCCCAGGGGCAGGCCAACACTGAAGCTTTCTTT. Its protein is CASSSSQGQANTEAFF.

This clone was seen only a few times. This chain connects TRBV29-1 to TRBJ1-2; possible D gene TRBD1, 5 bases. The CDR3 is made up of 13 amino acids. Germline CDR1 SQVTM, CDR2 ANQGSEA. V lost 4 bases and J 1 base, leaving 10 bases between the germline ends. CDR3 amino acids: CSVVAGFNYGYTF. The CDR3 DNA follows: TGCAGCGTTGTTGCAGGGTTTAACTATGGCTACACCTTC.

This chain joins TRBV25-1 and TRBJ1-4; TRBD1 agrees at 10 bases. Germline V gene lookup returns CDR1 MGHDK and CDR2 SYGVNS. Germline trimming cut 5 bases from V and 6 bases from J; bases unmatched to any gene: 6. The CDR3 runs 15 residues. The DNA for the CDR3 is TGTGCCAGCAGTTTTCCCGGGACAGGGGATGAAAAACTGTTTTTT. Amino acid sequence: CASSFPGTGDEKLFF.

DNA for the CDR3: TGTGCCAGCAGCTTAGCATGGCTAGCGGGAGGATGGCATGAGCAGTTCTTC. Protein: CASSLAWLAGGWHEQFF. This chain connects TRBV7-8 to TRBJ2-1; TRBD2 agrees at 11 bases. V shed 0 bases, J shed 8 bases, and the junction held 9 bases outside the gene matches. The CDR3 is 17 amino acids. Germline V lookup: CDR1 SGHVS, CDR2 FQNEAQ.

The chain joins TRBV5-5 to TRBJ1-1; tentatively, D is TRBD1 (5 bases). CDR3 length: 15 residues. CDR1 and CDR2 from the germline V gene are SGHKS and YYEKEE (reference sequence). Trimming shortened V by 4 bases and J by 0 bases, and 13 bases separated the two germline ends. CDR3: CASSRQDSLNTEAFF. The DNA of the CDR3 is TGTGCCAGCAGCCGACAAGACAGCCTGAACACTGAAGCTTTCTTT.

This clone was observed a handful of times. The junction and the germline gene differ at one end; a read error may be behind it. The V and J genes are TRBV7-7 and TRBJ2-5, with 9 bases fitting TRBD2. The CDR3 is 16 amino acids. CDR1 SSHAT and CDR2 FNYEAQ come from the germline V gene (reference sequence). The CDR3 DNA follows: TGTGCTAGCAGCCCGCGGGGGGGCGCTTCGGGAGAGACCCAGTACTTC. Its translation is CASSPRGGASGETQYF. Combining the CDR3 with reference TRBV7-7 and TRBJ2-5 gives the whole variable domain GAGVSQSPRYKVTKRGQDVTLRCDPISSHATLYWYQQALGQGPEFLTYFNYEAQPDKSGLPSDRFSAERPEGSISTLTIQRTEQRDSAMYRCASSPRGGASGETQYFGPGTRLLVL.

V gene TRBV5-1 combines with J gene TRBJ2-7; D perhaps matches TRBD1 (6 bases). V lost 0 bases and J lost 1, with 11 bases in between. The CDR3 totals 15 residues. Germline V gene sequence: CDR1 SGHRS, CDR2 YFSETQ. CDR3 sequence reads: CASSLEVGTSYEQYF. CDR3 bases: TGCGCCAGCAGCTTGGAAGTAGGGACATCCTACGAGCAGTACTTC.

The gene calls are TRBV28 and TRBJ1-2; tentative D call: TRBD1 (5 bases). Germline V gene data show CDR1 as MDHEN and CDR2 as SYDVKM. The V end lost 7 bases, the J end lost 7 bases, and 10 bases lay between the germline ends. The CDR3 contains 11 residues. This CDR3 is CASTPGGGYTF. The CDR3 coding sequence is TGTGCCAGCACCCCCGGGGGTGGCTACACCTTC.

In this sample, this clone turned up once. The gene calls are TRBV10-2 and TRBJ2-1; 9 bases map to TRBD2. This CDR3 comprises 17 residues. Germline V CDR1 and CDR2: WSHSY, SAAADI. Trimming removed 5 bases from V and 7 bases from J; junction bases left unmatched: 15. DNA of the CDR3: TGCGCCAGCAGTCCCTCAAGGGGTAGCGGGAGAGGGAATGAGCAGTTCTTC. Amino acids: CASSPSRGSGRGNEQFF.

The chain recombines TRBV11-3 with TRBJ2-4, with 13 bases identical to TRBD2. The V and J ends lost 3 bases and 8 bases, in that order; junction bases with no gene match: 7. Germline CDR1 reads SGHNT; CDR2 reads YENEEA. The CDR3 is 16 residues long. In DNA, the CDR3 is TGTGCCAGCAGCTTTCGACTAGCGGGAGGTGGGGACATTCAGTACTTC. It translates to CASSFRLAGGGDIQYF.